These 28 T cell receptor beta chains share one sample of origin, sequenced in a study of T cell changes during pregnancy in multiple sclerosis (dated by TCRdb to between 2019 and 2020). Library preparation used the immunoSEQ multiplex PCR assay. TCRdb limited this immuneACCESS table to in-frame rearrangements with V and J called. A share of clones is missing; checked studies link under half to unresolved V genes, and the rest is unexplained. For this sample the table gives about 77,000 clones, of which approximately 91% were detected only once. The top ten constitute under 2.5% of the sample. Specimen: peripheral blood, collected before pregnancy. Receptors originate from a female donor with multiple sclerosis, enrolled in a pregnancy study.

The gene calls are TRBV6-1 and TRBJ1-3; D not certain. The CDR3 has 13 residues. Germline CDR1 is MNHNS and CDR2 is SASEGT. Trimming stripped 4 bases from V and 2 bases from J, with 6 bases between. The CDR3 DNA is TGTGCCAGCAGTGTCAGCGCTGGAAACACCATATATTTT. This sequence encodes CASSVSAGNTIYF.

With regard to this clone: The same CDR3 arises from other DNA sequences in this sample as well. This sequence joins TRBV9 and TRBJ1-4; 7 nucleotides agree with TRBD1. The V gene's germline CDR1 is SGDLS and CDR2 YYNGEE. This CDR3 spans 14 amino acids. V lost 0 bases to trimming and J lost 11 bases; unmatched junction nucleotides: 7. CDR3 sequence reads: CASSVGARGEKLFF. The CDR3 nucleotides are TGTGCCAGCAGCGTAGGGGCCAGGGGGGAGAAACTGTTTTTT. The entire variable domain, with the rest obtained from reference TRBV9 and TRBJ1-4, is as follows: DSGVTQTPKHLITATGQRVTLRCSPRSGDLSVYWYQQSLDQGLQFLIQYYNGEERAKGNILERFSAQQFPDLHSELNLSSLELGDSALYFCASSVGARGEKLFFGSGTQLSVL.

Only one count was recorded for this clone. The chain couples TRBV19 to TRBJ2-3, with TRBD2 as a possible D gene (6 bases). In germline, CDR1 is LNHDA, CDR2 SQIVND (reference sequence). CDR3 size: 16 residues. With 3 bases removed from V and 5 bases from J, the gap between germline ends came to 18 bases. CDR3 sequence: CASSISRGGAVDTQYF. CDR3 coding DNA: TGTGCCAGTAGTATCTCGAGGGGCGGGGCGGTAGATACGCAGTATTTT.

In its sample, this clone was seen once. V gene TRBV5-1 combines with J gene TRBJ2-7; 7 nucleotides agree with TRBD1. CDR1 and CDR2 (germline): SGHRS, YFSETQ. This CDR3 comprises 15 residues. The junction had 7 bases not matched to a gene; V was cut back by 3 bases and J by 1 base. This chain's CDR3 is CASSSGTAESYEQYF. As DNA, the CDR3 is TGCGCCAGCAGCTCCGGGACAGCGGAATCCTACGAGCAGTACTTC.

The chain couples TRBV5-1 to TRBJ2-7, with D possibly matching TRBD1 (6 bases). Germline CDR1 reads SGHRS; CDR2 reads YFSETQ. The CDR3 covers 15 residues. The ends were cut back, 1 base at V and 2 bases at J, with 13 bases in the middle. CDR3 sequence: CASSLTGHSTYEQYF. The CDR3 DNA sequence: TGCGCCAGCAGCTTGACGGGACACTCCACCTACGAGCAGTACTTC.

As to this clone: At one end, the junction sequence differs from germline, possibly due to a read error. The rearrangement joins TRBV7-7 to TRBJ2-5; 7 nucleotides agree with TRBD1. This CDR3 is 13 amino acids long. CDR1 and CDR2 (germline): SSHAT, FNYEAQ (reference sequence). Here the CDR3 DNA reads TGTGCTAGCAGCCAAGACAGGGAAGAGACCCAGTACTTC. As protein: CASSQDREETQYF.

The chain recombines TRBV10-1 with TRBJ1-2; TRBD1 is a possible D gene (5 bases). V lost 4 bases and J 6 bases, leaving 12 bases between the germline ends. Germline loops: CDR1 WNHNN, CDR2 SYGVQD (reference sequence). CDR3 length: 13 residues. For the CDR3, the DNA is TGCGCCAGCAGTGCCGGAGGGACGGATGGCTACACCTTC. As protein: CASSAGGTDGYTF.

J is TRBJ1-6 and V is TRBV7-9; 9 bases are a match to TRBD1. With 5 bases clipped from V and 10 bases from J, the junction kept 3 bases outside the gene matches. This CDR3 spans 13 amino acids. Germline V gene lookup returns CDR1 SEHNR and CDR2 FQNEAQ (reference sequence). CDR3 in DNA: TGTGCCAGCAGCCTGGACAGGGGATCACCCCTCCACTTT. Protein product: CASSLDRGSPLHF.

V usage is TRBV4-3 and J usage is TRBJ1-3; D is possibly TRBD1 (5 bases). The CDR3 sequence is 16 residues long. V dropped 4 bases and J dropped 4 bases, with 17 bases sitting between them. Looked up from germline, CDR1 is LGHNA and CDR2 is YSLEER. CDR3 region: CASSRDQLGAGNTIYF. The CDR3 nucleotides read TGCGCCAGCAGCCGCGACCAACTTGGGGCAGGAAACACCATATATTTT.

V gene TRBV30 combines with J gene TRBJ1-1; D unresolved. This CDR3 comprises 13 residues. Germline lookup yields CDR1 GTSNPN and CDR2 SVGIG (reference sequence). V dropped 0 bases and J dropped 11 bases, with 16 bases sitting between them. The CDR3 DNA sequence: TGTGCCTGGAGTGTTAAGGCGGGAGCCGGGGCTTTCTTT. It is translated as CAWSVKAGAGAFF.

The CDR3 DNA reads as TGTGCCATCAGTTACCTAATGAACACTGAAGCTTTCTTT. This sequence encodes CAISYLMNTEAFF. J is TRBJ1-1 and V is TRBV10-3; D not certain. V was trimmed by 5 bases and J by 0 bases, leaving 7 bases between them. The CDR3 totals 13 residues. Germline V lookup: CDR1 ENHRY, CDR2 SYGVKD.

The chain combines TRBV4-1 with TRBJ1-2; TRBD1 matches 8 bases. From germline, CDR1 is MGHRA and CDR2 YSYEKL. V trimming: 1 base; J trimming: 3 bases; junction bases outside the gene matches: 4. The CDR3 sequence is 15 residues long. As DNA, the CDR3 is TGCGCCAGCAGCCAAGGGACAGGGTATGACTATGGCTACACCTTC. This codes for CASSQGTGYDYGYTF.

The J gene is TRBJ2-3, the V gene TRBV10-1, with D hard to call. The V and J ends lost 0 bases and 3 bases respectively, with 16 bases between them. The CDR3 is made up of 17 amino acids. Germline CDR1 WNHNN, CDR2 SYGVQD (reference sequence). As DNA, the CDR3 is TGCGCCAGCAGTGAGTCAACGCCCCAGGAAGGTACAGATACGCAGTATTTT. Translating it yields CASSESTPQEGTDTQYF.

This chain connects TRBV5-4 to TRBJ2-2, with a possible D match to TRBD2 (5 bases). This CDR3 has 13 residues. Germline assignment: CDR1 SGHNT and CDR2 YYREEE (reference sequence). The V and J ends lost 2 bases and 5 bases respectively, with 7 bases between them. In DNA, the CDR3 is TGTGCCAGCAGCTTTGGCGGGACCGGGGAGCTGTTTTTT. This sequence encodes CASSFGGTGELFF.

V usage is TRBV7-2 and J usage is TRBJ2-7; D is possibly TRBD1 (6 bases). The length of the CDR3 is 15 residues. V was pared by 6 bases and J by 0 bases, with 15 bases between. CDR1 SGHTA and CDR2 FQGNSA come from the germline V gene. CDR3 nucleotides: TGTGCCAGCAGTACTAGGACAGAGAGCTCCTACGAGCAGTACTTC. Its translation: CASSTRTESSYEQYF.

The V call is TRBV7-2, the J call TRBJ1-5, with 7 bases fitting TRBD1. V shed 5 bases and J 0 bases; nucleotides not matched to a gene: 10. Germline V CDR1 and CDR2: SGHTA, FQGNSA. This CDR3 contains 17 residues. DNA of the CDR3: TGTGCCAGCAGCCCAACCGGGACAGACCTTAGCAATCAGCCCCAGCATTTT. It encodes CASSPTGTDLSNQPQHF.

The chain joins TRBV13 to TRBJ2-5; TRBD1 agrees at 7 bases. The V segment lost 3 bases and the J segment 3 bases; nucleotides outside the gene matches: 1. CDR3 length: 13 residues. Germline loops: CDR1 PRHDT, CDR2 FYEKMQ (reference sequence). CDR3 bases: TGTGCCAGCAGCTTTGGACAGGAAGAGACCCAGTACTTC. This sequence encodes CASSFGQEETQYF.

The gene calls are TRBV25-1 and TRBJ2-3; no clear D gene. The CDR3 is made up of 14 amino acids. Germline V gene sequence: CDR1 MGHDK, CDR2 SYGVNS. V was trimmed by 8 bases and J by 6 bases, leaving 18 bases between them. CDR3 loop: CASAGWAPLDTQYF. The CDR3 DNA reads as TGTGCCAGCGCCGGTTGGGCCCCCCTCGATACGCAGTATTTT.

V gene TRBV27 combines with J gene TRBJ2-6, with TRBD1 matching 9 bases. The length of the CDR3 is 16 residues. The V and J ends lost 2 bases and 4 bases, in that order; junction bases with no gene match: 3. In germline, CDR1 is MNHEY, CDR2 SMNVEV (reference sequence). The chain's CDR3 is CASSLGTGSGANVLTF. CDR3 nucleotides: TGTGCCAGCAGTTTAGGGACAGGGTCCGGGGCCAACGTCCTGACTTTC.

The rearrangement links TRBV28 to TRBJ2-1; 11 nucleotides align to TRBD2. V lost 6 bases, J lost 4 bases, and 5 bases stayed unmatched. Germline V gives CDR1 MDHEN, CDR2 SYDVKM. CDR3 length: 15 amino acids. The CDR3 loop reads CASRFRLAGYNEQFF. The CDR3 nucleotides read TGTGCCAGCAGATTTCGACTAGCGGGGTACAATGAGCAGTTCTTC.

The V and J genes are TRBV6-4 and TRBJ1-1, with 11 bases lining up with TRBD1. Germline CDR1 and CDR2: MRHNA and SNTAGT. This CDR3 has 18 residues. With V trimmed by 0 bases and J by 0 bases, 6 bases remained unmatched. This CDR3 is CASSDSRTGGEMNTEAFF. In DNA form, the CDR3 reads TGTGCCAGCAGTGACTCCCGGACAGGGGGCGAAATGAACACTGAAGCTTTCTTT.

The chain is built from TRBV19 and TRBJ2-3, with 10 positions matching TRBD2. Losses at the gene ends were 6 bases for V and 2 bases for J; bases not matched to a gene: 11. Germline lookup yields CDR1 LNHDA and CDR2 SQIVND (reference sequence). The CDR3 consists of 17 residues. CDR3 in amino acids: CASRNSGGPRYTDTQYF. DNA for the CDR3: TGTGCCAGTAGGAATAGCGGGGGGCCGAGGTACACAGATACGCAGTATTTT.

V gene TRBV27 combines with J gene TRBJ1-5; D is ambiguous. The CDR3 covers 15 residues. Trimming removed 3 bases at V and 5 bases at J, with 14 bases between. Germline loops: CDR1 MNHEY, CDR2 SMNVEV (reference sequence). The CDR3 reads CASSFRGRADQPQHF. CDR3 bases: TGTGCCAGCAGTTTCCGAGGGAGGGCTGATCAGCCCCAGCATTTT.

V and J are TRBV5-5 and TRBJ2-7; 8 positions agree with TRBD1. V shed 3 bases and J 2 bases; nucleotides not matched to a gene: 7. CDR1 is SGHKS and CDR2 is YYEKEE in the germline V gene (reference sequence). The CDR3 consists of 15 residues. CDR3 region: CASSSTGVNTYEQYF. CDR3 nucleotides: TGTGCCAGCAGCTCGACAGGGGTTAATACCTACGAGCAGTACTTC.

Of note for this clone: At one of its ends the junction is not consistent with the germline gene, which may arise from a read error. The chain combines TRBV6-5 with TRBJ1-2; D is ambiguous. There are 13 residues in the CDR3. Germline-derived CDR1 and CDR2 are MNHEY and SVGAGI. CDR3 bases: TGTGCCAGCAGTTACGCAGCACTATATGACTACACCTTC. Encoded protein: CASSYAALYDYTF.

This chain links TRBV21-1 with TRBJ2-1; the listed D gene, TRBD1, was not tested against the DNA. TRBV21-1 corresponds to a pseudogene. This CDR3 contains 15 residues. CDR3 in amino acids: CASSRPQGAEGEQFF. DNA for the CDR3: TGTGCCAGCAGCAGACCACAGGGGGCAGAGGGTGAGCAGTTCTTC.

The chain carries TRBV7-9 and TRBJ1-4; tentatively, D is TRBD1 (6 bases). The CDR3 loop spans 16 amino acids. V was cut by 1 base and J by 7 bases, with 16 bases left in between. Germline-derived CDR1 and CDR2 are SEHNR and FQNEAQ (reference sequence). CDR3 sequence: CASSLGSGVRGEKLFF. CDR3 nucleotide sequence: TGTGCCAGCAGCTTAGGGTCAGGGGTCCGAGGTGAAAAACTGTTTTTT.

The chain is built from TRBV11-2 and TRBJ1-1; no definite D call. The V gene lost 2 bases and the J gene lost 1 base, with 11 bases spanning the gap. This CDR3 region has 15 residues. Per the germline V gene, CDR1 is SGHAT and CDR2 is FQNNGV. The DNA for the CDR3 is TGTGCCAGCAGCTTACAATGGGAGAGGAACACTGAAGCTTTCTTT. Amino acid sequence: CASSLQWERNTEAFF.